These 23 T cell receptor beta chains were sequenced from one sample in a study of Tregs in tolerant kidney transplant recipients. The method was immunoSEQ multiplex PCR; TCRdb's version includes in-frame clones alone and lacks a portion of them. The table records about 50,000 clones, roughly nine tenths of them present only once. Related graft donors supplied nonmyeloablative bone marrow transplants, and mixed chimerism was transient. Sequencing was performed on CD8+ T cells from blood (PBMCs), taken 12 months after the transplant. These receptors originate from a human patient who received a combined kidney and bone marrow transplant. Some T cells may originate from the graft donor.

The chain uses TRBV10-3 and TRBJ2-1; 9 bases are a match to TRBD1. The germline gives CDR1 ENHRY, CDR2 SYGVKD. This CDR3 region has 12 residues. J lost 6 bases, V lost 11 bases, and 5 bases had no gene match. In DNA form, the CDR3 reads TGTGCCGTGGGACAGGGTTCCAATGAGCAGTTCTTC. Translating gives CAVGQGSNEQFF.

The genes are TRBV7-8 and TRBJ2-5; 12 nucleotides line up with TRBD2. V lost 4 bases to trimming and J lost 7 bases; unmatched junction nucleotides: 7. CDR3 length: 15 residues. Germline V gene sequence: CDR1 SGHVS, CDR2 FQNEAQ. The CDR3 coding sequence is TGTGCCAGCAGCTCTAGGACTAGCGGGGTCAGGACCCAGTACTTC. Its translation: CASSSRTSGVRTQYF.

The V call is TRBV7-3, the J call TRBJ2-1; the match to TRBD2 covers 10 bases. This CDR3 is 22 amino acids long. Germline CDR1 and CDR2: SGHTA and FQGTGA. After removal of 5 bases from V and 5 bases from J, the junction contained 27 bases not matched to a gene. The CDR3 reads CASSLILKGMTGKGLANNEQFF. As DNA, the CDR3 is TGTGCCAGCAGCCTCATTTTAAAGGGGATGACAGGGAAGGGACTAGCGAACAATGAGCAGTTCTTC.

This clone was counted once. This rearrangement joins TRBV23-1 to TRBJ2-5; TRBD2 matches at 9 bases. TRBV23-1 is an open reading frame whose function is uncertain. V lost 4 bases, J lost 2 bases, and 20 bases stayed unmatched. The CDR3 consists of 20 residues. The CDR3 protein is CASSLRDKARLAEGQETQYF. As DNA, the CDR3 is TGCGCCAGCAGTCTCCGGGACAAAGCGCGACTAGCGGAAGGACAAGAGACCCAGTACTTC.

J is TRBJ2-5 and V is TRBV19; tentative D call: TRBD2 (6 bases). Trimming cost V 4 bases and J 0 bases, with 15 bases left between them. In germline, CDR1 is LNHDA, CDR2 SQIVND (reference sequence). The CDR3 is made up of 16 amino acids. DNA of the CDR3: TGTGCCAGTAGTACGTGGGACGGAGGGGACCAAGAGACCCAGTACTTC. Amino acids: CASSTWDGGDQETQYF. The full variable domain, in which reference TRBV19 and TRBJ2-5 provide the parts outside the CDR3, is DGGITQSPKYLFRKEGQNVTLSCEQNLNHDAMYWYRQDPGQGLRLIYYSQIVNDFQKGDIAEGYSVSREKKESFPLTVTSAQKNPTAFYLCASSTWDGGDQETQYFGPGTRLLVL.

The rearrangement links TRBV9 to TRBJ1-2, with D hard to call. CDR1 and CDR2 (germline): SGDLS, YYNGEE. This CDR3 spans 16 amino acids. The V and J ends lost 3 bases and 0 bases respectively, with 15 bases between them. The CDR3 is CASSAPNPVSNYGYTF. Here the CDR3 DNA reads TGTGCCAGCAGCGCTCCCAACCCGGTATCTAACTATGGCTACACCTTC.

The rearrangement links TRBV4-2 to TRBJ2-3; 12 positions agree with TRBD2. Looked up from germline, CDR1 is LGHNA and CDR2 is YNFKEQ. The J segment lost 0 bases and the V segment lost 1 base, leaving 8 bases of the junction unmatched. The CDR3 length is 19 residues. CDR3 nucleotides: TGTGCCAGCAGCCAAGTGGCTAGCGGGGGGGCCGGAAGCACAGATACGCAGTATTTT. Its translation is CASSQVASGGAGSTDTQYF.

The chain uses TRBV7-9 and TRBJ2-5; 10 bases are a match to TRBD2. J was trimmed by 2 bases and V by 4 bases; bases with no gene match: 10. Looked up from germline, CDR1 is SEHNR and CDR2 is FQNEAQ (reference sequence). CDR3 length: 17 amino acids. As DNA, the CDR3 is TGTGCCAGCAGCTCCCTAGGACTAGCGGCAGAACAAGAGACCCAGTACTTC. Its translation is CASSSLGLAAEQETQYF.

The rearrangement links TRBV6-5 to TRBJ1-1; possible D gene TRBD1, 5 bases. CDR1 and CDR2 from the germline V gene are MNHEY and SVGAGI. This CDR3 region has 14 residues. The ends were cut back, 2 bases at V and 5 bases at J, with 12 bases in the middle. The CDR3 sequence is CASSYNGGGTEAFF. The CDR3 bases are TGTGCCAGCAGTTACAATGGGGGGGGGACTGAAGCTTTCTTT.

The V call is TRBV7-9, the J call TRBJ2-7; D perhaps matches TRBD1 (6 bases). The CDR3 has 13 residues. Trimming pared 5 bases from V and 4 bases from J, leaving 12 bases between. CDR1 is SEHNR and CDR2 is FQNEAQ in the germline V gene (reference sequence). CDR3 protein: CASSPGAGYEQYF. The DNA of the CDR3 is TGTGCCAGCAGCCCAGGGGCAGGGTACGAGCAGTACTTC. The full variable domain, rest sourced from reference TRBV7-9 and TRBJ2-7, is DTGVSQNPRHKITKRGQNVTFRCDPISEHNRLYWYRQTLGQGPEFLTYFQNEAQLEKSRLLSDRFSAERPKGSFSTLEIQRTEQGDSAMYLCASSPGAGYEQYFGPGTRLTVT.

The chain has TRBV7-9 and TRBJ2-1; 9 bases match TRBD2. CDR1 and CDR2 (germline): SEHNR, FQNEAQ (reference sequence). V shed 1 base and J 3 bases; nucleotides not matched to a gene: 1. The CDR3 is 15 residues long. The CDR3 spells CASSLGTSDYNEQFF. DNA for the CDR3: TGTGCCAGCAGCTTAGGGACTAGCGACTACAATGAGCAGTTCTTC.

The V and J genes are TRBV28 and TRBJ1-2; 9 positions match TRBD1. The junction had 5 bases not matched to a gene; V was cut back by 5 bases and J by 7 bases. The germline V gene has CDR1 MDHEN and CDR2 SYDVKM. The CDR3 runs 13 residues. CDR3 DNA: TGTGCCAGCAGTGTACAGGGGGCAGGTGGCTACACCTTC. Translation: CASSVQGAGGYTF.

The chain employs TRBV4-2 and TRBJ2-5, with 10 bases lining up with TRBD2. The germline CDR1 and CDR2 sequences are LGHNA and YNFKEQ. The CDR3 is 16 amino acids. The V and J ends lost 3 bases and 5 bases, in that order; junction bases with no gene match: 9. The DNA of the CDR3 is TGTGCCAGCAGCCATATAGCGGGGGGCACTCTGGAGACCCAGTACTTC. Its protein product is CASSHIAGGTLETQYF.

This chain uses TRBV6-6 with TRBJ1-5, with D perhaps TRBD1 (6 bases). The V end lost 5 bases, the J end lost 3 bases, and 11 bases lay between the germline ends. This CDR3 is built from 14 residues. The germline V gene encodes CDR1 MNHNY and CDR2 SVGAGI (reference sequence). The CDR3 coding sequence is TGTGCCAGCAGTACAACAGGGCTCAATCAGCCCCAGCATTTT. Its protein is CASSTTGLNQPQHF.

This sequence joins TRBV5-4 and TRBJ2-7, with 7 bases matching TRBD2. The junction had 9 bases not matched to a gene; V was cut back by 3 bases and J by 3 bases. The CDR3 totals 15 residues. The germline CDR1 and CDR2 sequences are SGHNT and YYREEE (reference sequence). As DNA, the CDR3 is TGTGCCAGCAGCTCCCCTGGCGGGAGCAACTACGAGCAGTACTTC. Its protein product is CASSSPGGSNYEQYF.

This clone has a single count. The rearrangement joins TRBV19 to TRBJ2-5; D is perhaps TRBD2 (5 bases). Judging by the DNA end, TRBJ2-7 fits better; the J call may be wrong. The CDR3 is 15 residues long. The germline CDR1 and CDR2 sequences are LNHDA and SQIVND (reference sequence). The CDR3 DNA reads TGTGCCAGTAGTATCTCAAGAGCGGCGTACTACGAGCAGTACTTC. It is translated as CASSISRAAYYEQYF.

J is TRBJ2-3 and V is TRBV28; 10 bases are a match to TRBD2. V was pared by 5 bases and J by 2 bases, with 7 bases of the junction left unmatched. The CDR3 spans 16 residues. Germline assignment: CDR1 MDHEN and CDR2 SYDVKM. The CDR3 DNA reads TGTGCCAGCAGTCCCTGGACTAGCGGACACACAGATACGCAGTATTTT. As protein: CASSPWTSGHTDTQYF.

DNA for the CDR3: TGTGCCAGCAGCGCGACTAGCCCCTCATCCGGTGAGCAGTTCTTC. Translated, it gives CASSATSPSSGEQFF. The chain has TRBV7-9 and TRBJ2-1; 7 nucleotides align to TRBD2. V gave up 5 bases and J gave up 9 bases; unmatched junction bases: 13. The CDR3 consists of 15 residues. In germline, CDR1 is SEHNR, CDR2 FQNEAQ (reference sequence).

The CDR3, as DNA: TGTGCCAGCAGCCCGGGACAGGGGGTCGGCGAGCAGTACTTC. Amino acids: CASSPGQGVGEQYF. J is TRBJ2-7 and V is TRBV27, with 11 positions matching TRBD1. Germline CDR1 is MNHEY and CDR2 is SMNVEV (reference sequence). V dropped 6 bases and J dropped 6; count of bases not matched to a gene: 7. The CDR3 covers 14 residues.

V gene TRBV11-2 combines with J gene TRBJ1-1; no clear D. V was shortened by 1 base and J by 5 bases, with 14 bases between the two germline ends. This CDR3 is built from 15 residues. Germline values: CDR1 SGHAT, CDR2 FQNNGV. The CDR3 bases are TGTGCCAGCAGCTTAGGAGGTGGCATTGGGACTGAAGCTTTCTTT. As protein: CASSLGGGIGTEAFF.

This chain connects TRBV7-2 to TRBJ2-7; D possibly corresponds to TRBD2 (6 bases). The CDR3 loop spans 15 amino acids. Trimming removed 0 bases from V and 4 bases from J, with 13 bases in between. CDR1 and CDR2 (germline): SGHTA, FQGNSA. The CDR3 spells CASSLATGLKYEQYF. CDR3 DNA sequence: TGTGCCAGCAGCTTAGCGACGGGACTTAAATACGAGCAGTACTTC.

The rearrangement uses TRBV2 and TRBJ2-7; 9 nucleotides align to TRBD1. Trimming at V came to 6 bases and at J to 4 bases, leaving 10 bases not matched to a gene. Germline values: CDR1 SNHLY, CDR2 FYNNEI. CDR3 length equals 15 residues. CDR3 sequence: CASRSLGQGGYEQYF. CDR3 sequence (DNA): TGTGCCAGCAGGAGTTTGGGACAGGGAGGTTACGAGCAGTACTTC.

This chain connects TRBV19 to TRBJ2-2; D is unclear. The germline V and J ends were trimmed by 9 bases and 3 bases, with 5 bases remaining between them. CDR3 length: 11 amino acids. Germline CDR1 and CDR2: LNHDA and SQIVND (reference sequence). In DNA, the CDR3 is TGTGCCAGCCAGTACACCGGGGAGCTGTTTTTT. Amino acid sequence: CASQYTGELFF.